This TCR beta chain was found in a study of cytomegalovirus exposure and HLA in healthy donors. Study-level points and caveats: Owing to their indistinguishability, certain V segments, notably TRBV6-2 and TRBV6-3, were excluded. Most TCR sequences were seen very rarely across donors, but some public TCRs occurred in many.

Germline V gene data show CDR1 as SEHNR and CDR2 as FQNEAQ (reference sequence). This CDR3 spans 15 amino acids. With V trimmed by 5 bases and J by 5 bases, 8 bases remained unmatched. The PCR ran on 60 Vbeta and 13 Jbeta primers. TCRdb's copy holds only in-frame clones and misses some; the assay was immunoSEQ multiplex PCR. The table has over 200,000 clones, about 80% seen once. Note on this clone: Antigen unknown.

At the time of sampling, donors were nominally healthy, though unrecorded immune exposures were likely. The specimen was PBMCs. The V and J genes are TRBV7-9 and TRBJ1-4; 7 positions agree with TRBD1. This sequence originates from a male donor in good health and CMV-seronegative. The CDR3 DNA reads TGTGCCAGCAGCGACCCGGGACAGCGGAATGAAAAACTGTTTTTT. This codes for CASSDPGQRNEKLFF. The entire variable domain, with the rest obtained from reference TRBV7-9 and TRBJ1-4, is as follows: DTGVSQNPRHKITKRGQNVTFRCDPISEHNRLYWYRQTLGQGPEFLTYFQNEAQLEKSRLLSDRFSAERPKGSFSTLEIQRTEQGDSAMYLCASSDPGQRNEKLFFGSGTQLSVL.